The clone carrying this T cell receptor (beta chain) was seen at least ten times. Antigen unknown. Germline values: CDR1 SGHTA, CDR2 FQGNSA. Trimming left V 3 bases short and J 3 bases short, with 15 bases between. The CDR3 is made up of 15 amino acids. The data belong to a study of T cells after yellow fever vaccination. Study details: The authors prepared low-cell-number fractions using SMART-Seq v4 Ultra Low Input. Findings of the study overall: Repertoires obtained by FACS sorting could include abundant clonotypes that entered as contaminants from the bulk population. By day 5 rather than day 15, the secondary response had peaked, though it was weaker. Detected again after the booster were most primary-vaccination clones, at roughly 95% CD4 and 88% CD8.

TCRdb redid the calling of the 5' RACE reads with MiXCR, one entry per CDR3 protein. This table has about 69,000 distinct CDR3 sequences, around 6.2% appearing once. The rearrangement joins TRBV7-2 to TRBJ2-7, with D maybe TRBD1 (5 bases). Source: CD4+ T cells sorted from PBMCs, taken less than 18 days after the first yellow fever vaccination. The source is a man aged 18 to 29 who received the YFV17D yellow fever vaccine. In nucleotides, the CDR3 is TGTGCCAGCAGCTTCCGGTTAGGGCAGGGCTACGAGCAGTACTTC. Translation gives CASSFRLGQGYEQYF. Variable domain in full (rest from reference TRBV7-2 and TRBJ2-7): GAGVSQSPSNKVTEKGKDVELRCDPISGHTALYWYRQSLGQGLEFLIYFQGNSAPDKSGLPSDRFSAERTGGSVSTLTIQRTQQEDSAVYLCASSFRLGQGYEQYFGPGTRLTVT.